The entry that follows covers one TCR beta chain sequence. Its antigen is not known. The sample originates from a study of blood T cells in healthy people across ages. Notes on the study in general: Unsorted PBMC material precluded a definitive naive versus antigen-experienced comparison.

The CDR3 has 16 amino acids. V lost 0 bases and J lost 2, with 14 bases in between. The germline V gene encodes CDR1 DFQATT and CDR2 SNEGSKA (reference sequence). Primers used in a second PCR of roughly 6 to 12 cycles were a sample-barcoded 5' primer and a J-beta primer mix. TCRdb redid the calling of the 5' RACE reads with MiXCR, one entry per CDR3 protein. The sample carries 700,000 to 800,000 distinct CDR3 sequences, roughly two fifths recorded once. Sequencing was carried out using blood. The rearrangement joins TRBV20-1 to TRBJ2-4; perhaps TRBD1 as D (5 bases). The receptor's source is a woman in her fifties or sixties in good health. The CDR3 here is CSAREGQGSSKNIQYF. The CDR3 nucleotides are TGCAGTGCTAGAGAAGGGCAGGGATCTTCCAAAAACATTCAGTACTTC.